The 25 T cell receptor beta chains given below trace back to one sample, sequenced in a study of blood T cell repertoires in COVID-19. TCRdb's table, derived via immunoSEQ multiplex PCR, lists solely in-frame clones and lacks some. The sample has some 290,000 clones; approximately 86% are singletons. Input material: peripheral blood. All receptors derive from a man between 18 and 35 years old with active or convalescent COVID-19.

The chain has TRBV5-4 and TRBJ2-1; TRBD2 might be the D (6 bases). Looked up from germline, CDR1 is SGHNT and CDR2 is YYREEE (reference sequence). Trimming removed 6 bases at V and 6 bases at J, with 22 bases between. The CDR3 length is 16 residues. The chain's CDR3 is CASKQAGRSASNEQFF. The CDR3 DNA reads TGTGCCAGCAAACAGGCGGGGCGGTCCGCCTCCAATGAGCAGTTCTTC.

The chain carries TRBV18 and TRBJ2-5; D is possibly TRBD2 (5 bases). This CDR3 contains 13 residues. Trimming shortened V by 4 bases and J by 0 bases, and 6 bases separated the two germline ends. Germline CDR1 and CDR2: KGHSH and LQKENI. CDR3: CASSREYQETQYF. CDR3 sequence (DNA): TGTGCCAGCTCACGGGAGTACCAAGAGACCCAGTACTTC.

The chain has TRBV6-1 and TRBJ2-2; D might be TRBD1 (6 bases). The V end lost 1 base, the J end lost 0 bases, and 15 bases lay between the germline ends. In germline, CDR1 is MNHNS, CDR2 SASEGT. This CDR3 spans 18 amino acids. This CDR3 reads CASSEDGTWTANTGELFF. CDR3 coding DNA: TGTGCCAGCAGTGAAGACGGAACTTGGACAGCGAACACCGGGGAGCTGTTTTTT.

The chain is built from TRBV9 and TRBJ1-1, with 9 nucleotides matching TRBD1. The CDR3 runs to 13 residues. The V and J ends lost 7 bases and 1 base, in that order; junction bases with no gene match: 2. In germline, CDR1 is SGDLS, CDR2 YYNGEE. CDR3 sequence: CASSDRGNTEAFF. The CDR3 DNA sequence: TGTGCCAGCTCGGACAGGGGGAACACTGAAGCTTTCTTT.

The V gene is TRBV7-9, the J gene TRBJ1-2, with D perhaps TRBD1 (5 bases). Trimming removed 5 bases from V and 3 bases from J, with 10 bases in between. CDR3 length equals 13 residues. Germline V gives CDR1 SEHNR, CDR2 FQNEAQ (reference sequence). CDR3 sequence reads: CASSLTDYYGYTF. CDR3 sequence (DNA): TGTGCCAGCAGCCTGACAGATTACTATGGCTACACCTTC.

The CDR3 nucleotides read TGTGCCAGCAGCCAAGGACAAACAGGGGCTGGAAACACCATATATTTT. It is translated as CASSQGQTGAGNTIYF. The rearrangement uses TRBV3-1 (or the pseudogene TRBV3-2) and TRBJ1-3; 7 bases are shared with TRBD1. The CDR3 loop spans 16 amino acids. CDR1 and CDR2 (germline): LGHDT, YNNKEL (reference sequence). V dropped 1 base and J dropped 2; count of bases not matched to a gene: 5.

Turning to this clone: Other DNA sequences in the sample encode the same CDR3. The chain carries TRBV9 and TRBJ2-3; TRBD2 matches 10 bases. Germline CDR1 is SGDLS and CDR2 is YYNGEE. The length of the CDR3 is 15 residues. The V gene end was trimmed by 0 bases and the J gene end by 6 bases; junction bases not matched to a gene: 4. For the CDR3, the DNA is TGTGCCAGCAGCGTAGGGACTAGCGGTAGCGATACGCAGTATTTT. It specifies CASSVGTSGSDTQYF.

The V gene is TRBV24-1, the J gene TRBJ2-5; 9 bases are shared with TRBD1. CDR3 length equals 16 residues. The germline V gene has CDR1 KGHDR and CDR2 SFDVKD. V shed 1 base and J 5 bases; nucleotides not matched to a gene: 7. The DNA of the CDR3 is TGTGCCACCAGTGATTTCACTACAGGGGGCTGGGAGACCCAGTACTTC. Protein product: CATSDFTTGGWETQYF.

This rearrangement joins TRBV19 to TRBJ2-2; D is ambiguous. This CDR3 contains 14 residues. Germline V gene sequence: CDR1 LNHDA, CDR2 SQIVND (reference sequence). V shed 7 bases and J shed 1 base, with 10 bases lying between them. The CDR3, as DNA: TGTGCCAGTAAGGCTAGGAGGAACACCGGGGAGCTGTTTTTT. Its protein product is CASKARRNTGELFF.

This sequence joins TRBV7-2 and TRBJ2-7; TRBD2 might be the D (5 bases). Germline CDR1 is SGHTA and CDR2 is FQGNSA. V lost 8 bases and J lost 3, with 14 bases in between. This CDR3 comprises 13 residues. The DNA of the CDR3 is TGTGCCAGCCGCTATTGGAGCGGCTACGAGCAGTACTTC. Protein sequence: CASRYWSGYEQYF.

The V and J genes are TRBV15 and TRBJ2-1; perhaps TRBD1 as D (5 bases). Trimming cost V 0 bases and J 9 bases, with 12 bases left between them. Germline CDR1 and CDR2: LNHNV and YYDKDF (reference sequence). The CDR3 loop spans 14 amino acids. In DNA, the CDR3 is TGTGCCACCAGCAGAGATATTCAGCAGGGTGAGCAGTTCTTC. Its protein product is CATSRDIQQGEQFF. The variable domain in full, with the rest retrieved from reference TRBV15 and TRBJ2-1, is DAMVIQNPRYQVTQFGKPVTLSCSQTLNHNVMYWYQQKSSQAPKLLFHYYDKDFNNEADTPDNFQSRRPNTSFCFLDIRSPGLGDTAMYLCATSRDIQQGEQFFGPGTRLTVL.

This sequence joins TRBV7-9 and TRBJ2-4, with 9 bases matching TRBD1. With V trimmed by 5 bases and J by 6 bases, 8 bases remained unmatched. This CDR3 has 15 residues. Per germline, CDR1 SEHNR and CDR2 FQNEAQ (reference sequence). Written as DNA, the CDR3 is TGTGCCAGCAGCGGCCCGGGACAGGGCAGAAACATTCAGTACTTC. This encodes CASSGPGQGRNIQYF.

This clone was observed once. The CDR3 coding sequence is TGTGCCAGCAGTGAGGGGCCCTCCTACGAGCAGTACTTC. Its translation: CASSEGPSYEQYF. The V call is TRBV6-4, the J call TRBJ2-7; D may be TRBD1 (5 bases). V shed 3 bases and J shed 0 bases, with 6 bases lying between them. Germline V gene data show CDR1 as MRHNA and CDR2 as SNTAGT. This CDR3 region has 13 residues.

The chain carries TRBV6-5 and TRBJ2-7; TRBD2 matches 9 bases. Germline V lookup: CDR1 MNHEY, CDR2 SVGAGI. CDR3 length: 15 amino acids. J lost 2 bases, V lost 7 bases, and 9 bases had no gene match. CDR3 DNA: TGTGCCAGCATTCCGACCCGACTAGCGGCCTACGAGCAGTACTTC. As protein: CASIPTRLAAYEQYF.

The V call is TRBV5-4, the J call TRBJ2-5; 10 nucleotides agree with TRBD2. The CDR3 has 15 residues. Trimming took 4 bases from V and 0 from J; bases not matched to a gene: 3. Looked up from germline, CDR1 is SGHNT and CDR2 is YYREEE (reference sequence). Here the CDR3 DNA reads TGTGCCAGCAGCACTAGCGGGACGTACCAAGAGACCCAGTACTTC. Its protein product is CASSTSGTYQETQYF.

The chain carries TRBV19 and TRBJ2-3; 7 bases are a match to TRBD2. This CDR3 is 15 amino acids long. The germline CDR1 and CDR2 sequences are LNHDA and SQIVND (reference sequence). The J segment lost 4 bases and the V segment lost 10 bases, leaving 14 bases of the junction unmatched. For the CDR3, the DNA is TGTGCCAATGGCGGTATTGGGGGGGAGGCAGATACGCAGTATTTT. Amino acid sequence: CANGGIGGEADTQYF.

The chain is built from TRBV6-2 or TRBV6-3 and TRBJ2-1; 9 bases are shared with TRBD1. The V and J ends lost 4 bases and 9 bases, in that order; junction bases with no gene match: 7. Germline-derived CDR1 and CDR2 are MNHEY and SVGEGT. CDR3 length: 14 residues. CDR3 sequence: CASSWTGVLAEQFF. The CDR3 DNA follows: TGTGCCAGCAGTTGGACAGGGGTCCTGGCTGAGCAGTTCTTC.

V gene TRBV7-9 combines with J gene TRBJ1-1, with 7 bases lining up with TRBD1. Germline CDR1 reads SEHNR; CDR2 reads FQNEAQ (reference sequence). The CDR3 loop spans 14 amino acids. The V and J ends lost 0 bases and 6 bases, in that order; junction bases with no gene match: 4. The CDR3 bases are TGTGCCAGCAGCTTAGCGATACAGGGGCCTGAAGCTTTCTTT. Its protein is CASSLAIQGPEAFF.

This clone was observed a handful of times. CDR3 protein: CSVDRPEVTEAFF. CDR3 nucleotides: TGCAGCGTTGATAGGCCGGAGGTCACTGAAGCTTTCTTT. V is TRBV29-1 and J is TRBJ1-1, with D uncertain. V lost 3 bases, J lost 4 bases, and 12 bases lay in between. The V gene's germline CDR1 is SQVTM and CDR2 ANQGSEA. The CDR3 has 13 residues.

V gene TRBV5-1 combines with J gene TRBJ1-6; 8 bases fit TRBD1. The CDR3 has 17 amino acids. Germline values: CDR1 SGHRS, CDR2 YFSETQ. The V segment lost 0 bases and the J segment 7 bases; nucleotides outside the gene matches: 9. The chain's CDR3 is CASSLVGTGFQNSPLHF. The CDR3, as DNA: TGCGCCAGCAGCTTGGTGGGGACAGGTTTTCAAAATTCACCCCTCCACTTT.

CDR3 amino acids: CASGVQREYNEQFF. CDR3 in DNA: TGTGCCAGCGGGGTACAGCGGGAGTACAATGAGCAGTTCTTC. The rearrangement uses TRBV6-5 and TRBJ2-1; 8 nucleotides match TRBD2. V lost 8 bases to trimming and J lost 4 bases; unmatched junction nucleotides: 7. CDR1 MNHEY and CDR2 SVGAGI come from the germline V gene. The length of the CDR3 is 14 residues.

The chain recombines TRBV28 with TRBJ1-3, with D tentatively TRBD1 (6 bases). The CDR3 contains 14 residues. Trimming shortened V by 6 bases and J by 0 bases, and 9 bases separated the two germline ends. From germline, CDR1 is MDHEN and CDR2 SYDVKM. As DNA, the CDR3 is TGTGCCAGCAGGAAACAGGGCTCTGGAAACACCATATATTTT. It encodes CASRKQGSGNTIYF.

This sequence joins TRBV11-2 and TRBJ2-7; D uncertain. The V and J ends lost 0 bases and 5 bases respectively, with 11 bases between them. Germline CDR1 and CDR2: SGHAT and FQNNGV. The CDR3 sequence is 14 residues long. This chain's CDR3 is CASSLDRYSHEQYF. CDR3 nucleotides: TGTGCCAGCAGCTTAGATCGATACAGCCACGAGCAGTACTTC.

The chain couples TRBV6-5 to TRBJ2-7; D possibly corresponds to TRBD2 (5 bases). The CDR3 runs 14 residues. Germline-derived CDR1 and CDR2 are MNHEY and SVGAGI. Trimming cost V 10 bases and J 2 bases, with 18 bases left between them. CDR3 nucleotides: TGTGCCACCGCTCCGAGGGTAGGACCCTACGAGCAGTACTTC. Amino acids: CATAPRVGPYEQYF.

The chain combines TRBV5-6 with TRBJ1-2; no definite D call. The germline V gene has CDR1 SGHDT and CDR2 YYEEEE. The CDR3 extends over 15 amino acids. Trimming removed 6 bases at V and 2 bases at J, with 17 bases between. The CDR3 spells CASTYFGGANYGYTF. The CDR3 DNA follows: TGTGCCAGCACCTACTTCGGTGGAGCGAACTATGGCTACACCTTC.